This T cell receptor (beta chain) was documented in a study of regulatory T cells in long-lasting Graves disease. Whole-study context: Persistent cases were those of Graves' disease that involved over 5 years of antithyroid drugs with positive TSH receptor antibodies.

Notes on the study in general: Newly diagnosed Graves' patients exceeded persistent ones in TCR diversity. A limited number of samples was an acknowledged limitation.

Libraries of TCR beta came from iRepertoire HTBI primers plus Arm-PCR of CDR3 regions. MiXCR was run by TCRdb on the multiplex PCR reads, yielding one entry per CDR3 protein. Seen here are roughly 450,000 distinct CDR3 sequences, approximately 23% observed once, and the top ten hold less than 15%. The time point: persistent/refractory GD, antithyroid drugs over 5 years with positive TRAb. Following extraction of RNA from PBMCs, that RNA was used to make the TCR library. Per American Thyroid Association guidelines, Graves' disease was diagnosed. The CDR3 consists of 14 residues. V was clipped by 3 bases and J by 6 bases; unmatched bases: 6. Per the germline V gene, CDR1 is MDHEN and CDR2 is SYDVKM. On this clonotype itself: Its antigen is currently unknown.

The V gene is TRBV28, the J gene TRBJ1-1, with 8 bases matching TRBD1. The source is a female donor with Graves disease. The source was peripheral blood mononuclear cells (PBMCs), collected when the disease was refractory, from a patient treated with antithyroid drugs. CDR3 region: CASSFWGQDSEAFF. The CDR3 DNA reads as TGTGCCAGCAGTTTTTGGGGACAGGATTCTGAAGCTTTCTTT.